Listed here are 15 T cell receptor beta chains from one sample, sequenced in a study of Tregs in tolerant kidney transplant recipients. TCRdb's table, derived via immunoSEQ multiplex PCR, lists solely in-frame clones and lacks some. The repertoire table contains around 33,000 clones. Sequencing used CD8+ T cells from blood, obtained before the transplant. These receptors originate from a human donor who received a combined kidney and bone marrow transplant.

As concerns this clone: The read finishes 3 residues shy of the CDR3 end, and the germline J gene is used to complete it. The V gene is TRBV5-4, the J gene TRBJ2-3; maybe TRBD2 (6 bases). The CDR3 is 11 residues long. Germline CDR1 reads SGHNT; CDR2 reads YYREEE (reference sequence). The ends were cut back, 6 bases at V and 8 bases at J, with 10 bases in the middle. The sequenced part of the CDR3 DNA is TGTGCCAGCACCTTCGGGGGTACG. It translates to CASTFGGT. The whole CDR3 protein is CASTFGGTQYF.

About this clone itself: The read ends 3 residues before the CDR3 terminus; that terminus is restored from the germline J gene. The chain uses TRBV27 and TRBJ2-7; no reliable D call. The CDR3 sequence is 13 residues long. From germline, CDR1 is MNHEY and CDR2 SMNVEV (reference sequence). V dropped 3 bases and J dropped 3 bases, with 9 bases sitting between them. CDR3 amino acids: CASSFSSSYEQYF. The covered CDR3 bases are TGTGCCAGCAGTTTCTCCTCCAGCTACGAG.

A note on this clone: The read ends 3 residues shy of where the CDR3 ends; the end is completed using the germline J gene. The chain joins TRBV19 to TRBJ2-7, with TRBD2 identical over 7 bases. Losses at the gene ends were 4 bases for V and 0 bases for J; bases not matched to a gene: 6. CDR1 and CDR2 (germline): LNHDA, SQIVND (reference sequence). This CDR3 has 15 amino acids. CDR3 DNA (partial): TGTGCCAGTAGTACGGCGGGAGCCAGCTCCTACGAG. This encodes CASSTAGASSYE. The complete CDR3 protein is CASSTAGASSYEQYF.

Concerning this clone itself: The DNA ends 3 residues before the CDR3 does, and the rest of the CDR3 is filled in from the germline J gene. The rearrangement joins TRBV28 to TRBJ2-7, with D possibly being TRBD2 (6 bases). CDR1 is MDHEN and CDR2 is SYDVKM in the germline V gene. Trimming took off 2 bases at V and 2 bases at J, with 10 bases between the two ends. This CDR3 has 14 amino acids. The CDR3 region is CASSLRTTPYEQYF. Partial CDR3 DNA: TGTGCCAGCAGTTTAAGGACTACGCCCTACGAG.

CDR3 region: CASSFGDNYEQYF. The sequenced part of the CDR3 DNA is TGTGCCAGCAGCTTCGGGGACAACTACGAG. The gene calls are TRBV7-9 and TRBJ2-7; maybe TRBD1 (6 bases). The observed sequence ends 3 residues before the CDR3 terminus, with the missing tail filled in from the germline J gene. The germline V and J ends were trimmed by 3 bases and 3 bases, with 9 bases remaining between them. The germline gives CDR1 SEHNR, CDR2 FQNEAQ (reference sequence). CDR3 size: 13 residues. The full variable domain, completed using reference TRBV7-9 and TRBJ2-7, is DTGVSQNPRHKITKRGQNVTFRCDPISEHNRLYWYRQTLGQGPEFLTYFQNEAQLEKSRLLSDRFSAERPKGSFSTLEIQRTEQGDSAMYLCASSFGDNYEQYFGPGTRLTVT.

A remark on this clone: The read terminates 3 residues ahead of where the CDR3 ends, so the germline J gene completes it. The chain links TRBV30 to TRBJ2-6; D remains unclear. CDR1 GTSNPN and CDR2 SVGIG come from the germline V gene (reference sequence). V was shortened by 1 base and J by 0 bases, with 4 bases between the two germline ends. The CDR3 is made up of 14 amino acids. CDR3 DNA (partial): TGTGCCTGGAGTGACGGCTCTGGGGCCAACGTC. It codes for CAWSDGSGANV. The entire CDR3 reads CAWSDGSGANVLTF.

To note about this clone: The CDR3 end is not reached by the read, which stops 3 residues before it; the germline J gene fills it in. The rearrangement joins TRBV29-1 to TRBJ2-7; a possible D gene is TRBD1 (6 bases). V gave up 3 bases and J gave up 6 bases, with 12 bases separating them. Germline values: CDR1 SQVTM, CDR2 ANQGSEA. CDR3 length: 12 residues. CDR3 sequence reads: CSVESQGGEQYF. CDR3 DNA (partial): TGCAGCGTTGAGTCACAGGGCGGCGAG.

As concerns this clone: The sequenced fragment ends 3 residues before the CDR3 boundary, so the rest is inferred from the germline J gene. The V gene is TRBV7-6, the J gene TRBJ2-3; D may match TRBD1 or TRBD2 (5 bases each). Germline V gene lookup returns CDR1 SGHVS and CDR2 FNYEAQ. The V end was cut by 1 base, the J end by 5 bases, with 19 bases between. This CDR3 region has 17 residues. This CDR3 is CASSLVIPGSNKDTQYF. The covered CDR3 bases are TGTGCCAGCAGCTTAGTTATTCCAGGGAGTAATAAAGATACG.

Partial CDR3 DNA: TGTGCCAGTAGTATAGGTTCAGGGGACGAG. Translating it yields CASSIGSGDE. The whole CDR3 sequence is CASSIGSGDEQYF. This chain links TRBV19 with TRBJ2-7; the D gene is possibly TRBD1 (6 bases). The CDR3 extends 3 residues past the end of the read, so its final part is completed from the germline J gene. The V and J ends lost 1 base and 5 bases respectively, with 9 bases between them. The germline gives CDR1 LNHDA, CDR2 SQIVND (reference sequence). The CDR3 covers 13 residues.

Concerning this clone: The read ends 3 residues shy of where the CDR3 ends; the end is completed using the germline J gene. V gene TRBV20-1 combines with J gene TRBJ2-1, with 10 bases that match TRBD2. Germline CDR1 is DFQATT and CDR2 is SNEGSKA (reference sequence). CDR3 length: 14 residues. V dropped 3 bases and J dropped 9; count of bases not matched to a gene: 8. The part of the CDR3 DNA that was read is TGCAGTGCTAGTCTGCTAGCGGGAGTGGTTGAG. Its translation is CSASLLAGVVE. The full-length CDR3 reads as CSASLLAGVVEQFF.

Notes on this clone: The read finishes 3 residues shy of the CDR3 end, and the germline J gene is used to complete it. This chain connects TRBV20-1 to TRBJ2-7; 8 nucleotides line up with TRBD1. From germline, CDR1 is DFQATT and CDR2 SNEGSKA (reference sequence). V trimming: 6 bases; J trimming: 3 bases; junction bases outside the gene matches: 10. The CDR3 runs 14 residues. CDR3: CSATLRTGNYEQYF. The covered CDR3 bases are TGCAGTGCGACTCTGCGGACAGGGAACTACGAG.

With regard to this clone: The CDR3 is cut off 3 residues early in the read; its end comes from the germline J gene. The rearrangement joins TRBV30 to TRBJ2-7; D gene ambiguous. The CDR3 extends over 11 amino acids. Germline CDR1 and CDR2: GTSNPN and SVGIG (reference sequence). V shed 1 base and J shed 2 bases, with 3 bases lying between them. The covered CDR3 bases are TGTGCCTGGAGTGCCACCTACGAG. This gives the protein CAWSATYE. The complete CDR3 sequence is CAWSATYEQYF.

Remarks on this clone: Read sequence stops 3 residues before the CDR3 end, and the germline J gene provides the missing end. This rearrangement joins TRBV20-1 to TRBJ1-1; unclear D gene. Per germline, CDR1 DFQATT and CDR2 SNEGSKA (reference sequence). The CDR3 consists of 17 residues. The germline V and J ends were trimmed by 0 bases and 1 base, with 18 bases remaining between them. CDR3 loop: CSARDPLSPRGNTEAFF. The sequenced CDR3 bases are TGCAGTGCTAGAGATCCACTCTCTCCCCGTGGGAACACTGAA.

A word on this clone: The sequenced fragment ends 3 residues before the CDR3 boundary, so the rest is inferred from the germline J gene. This chain uses TRBV30 with TRBJ2-2, with a weak D call TRBD2 (6 bases). Deletions cut 3 bases from V and 4 bases from J, with 12 bases between. The CDR3 spans 14 residues. Germline V gene data show CDR1 as GTSNPN and CDR2 as SVGIG (reference sequence). This chain's CDR3 is CAWSWDLPTGELFF. CDR3 bases read: TGTGCCTGGAGCTGGGACTTACCCACCGGGGAG.

A note on this clone: The missing CDR3 end, 3 residues past where the read stops, is filled in from the germline J gene. The chain recombines TRBV4-2 with TRBJ2-7; no firm D call. Looked up from germline, CDR1 is LGHNA and CDR2 is YNFKEQ. V gave up 0 bases and J gave up 0 bases, with 6 bases separating them. The CDR3 is 14 amino acids. CDR3 DNA (partial): TGTGCCAGCAGCCAAGATCAGGACTCCTACGAG. Translating gives CASSQDQDSYE. The entire CDR3 sequence reads CASSQDQDSYEQYF.